Shown below are 7 T cell receptor beta chains from a single sample sequenced in a study of T cell clones after liver transplantation. The method was immunoSEQ multiplex PCR; TCRdb's version includes in-frame clones alone and lacks a portion of them. The sample contains nearly 55,000 clones, roughly 80% of which appear only once. This sample comprised CD4+ T cells from blood, obtained before liver transplant. The receptors here all came from a human donor who received a liver transplant.

The V and J genes are TRBV5-6 and TRBJ2-5; D ambiguous. The CDR3 extends over 12 amino acids. Trimming shortened V by 2 bases and J by 3 bases, and 5 bases separated the two germline ends. Looked up from germline, CDR1 is SGHDT and CDR2 is YYEEEE. CDR3 loop: CASSFWEETQYF. The CDR3 coding sequence is TGTGCCAGCAGCTTCTGGGAAGAGACCCAGTACTTC.

The V and J genes are TRBV18 and TRBJ1-2; D unclear. This CDR3 contains 13 residues. Germline V lookup: CDR1 KGHSH, CDR2 LQKENI. Deletions cut 3 bases from V and 2 bases from J, with 7 bases between. The CDR3 DNA reads as TGTGCCAGCTCACCCAACCAGAACTATGGCTACACCTTC. Amino acids: CASSPNQNYGYTF.

This chain uses TRBV27 with TRBJ2-3; 7 bases are a match to TRBD1. After removal of 8 bases from V and 2 bases from J, the junction contained 7 bases not matched to a gene. Looked up from germline, CDR1 is MNHEY and CDR2 is SMNVEV (reference sequence). The CDR3 extends over 14 amino acids. CDR3 amino acids: CASSRDRHTDTQYF. The CDR3 region has the DNA TGTGCCAGCTCTCGGGACAGACACACAGATACGCAGTATTTT.

The chain links TRBV7-2 to TRBJ1-2, with 8 bases identical to TRBD1. V was pared by 3 bases and J by 4 bases, with 4 bases of the junction left unmatched. Germline V gives CDR1 SGHTA, CDR2 FQGNSA. The CDR3 sequence is 14 residues long. CDR3 region: CASSFQGAFYGYTF. For the CDR3, the DNA is TGTGCCAGCAGCTTTCAGGGGGCCTTCTATGGCTACACCTTC. The full variable domain, with the rest looked up from reference TRBV7-2 and TRBJ1-2, is GAGVSQSPSNKVTEKGKDVELRCDPISGHTALYWYRQSLGQGLEFLIYFQGNSAPDKSGLPSDRFSAERTGGSVSTLTIQRTQQEDSAVYLCASSFQGAFYGYTFGSGTRLTVV.

The chain uses TRBV30 and TRBJ2-7, with D uncertain. Germline-derived CDR1 and CDR2 are GTSNPN and SVGIG (reference sequence). V was pared by 0 bases and J by 2 bases, with 17 bases between. The CDR3 loop spans 16 amino acids. The CDR3 here is CAWSVTSDVGTYEQYF. The CDR3 nucleotides read TGTGCCTGGAGTGTGACGTCGGACGTTGGAACCTACGAGCAGTACTTC.

The CDR3 DNA sequence: TGTGCCAGCAGTTCCCGACAGGTTGCGGACTATGGCTACACCTTC. Translated: CASSSRQVADYGYTF. The chain recombines TRBV27 with TRBJ1-2; tentatively, D is TRBD1 (6 bases). In germline, CDR1 is MNHEY, CDR2 SMNVEV (reference sequence). CDR3 size: 15 residues. V lost 4 bases and J lost 3, with 15 bases in between.

This clone was counted a single time. The chain combines TRBV7-8 with TRBJ2-1; 9 bases line up with TRBD1. CDR3 length: 15 residues. Germline V gene lookup returns CDR1 SGHVS and CDR2 FQNEAQ. V lost 1 base, J lost 7 bases, and 5 bases stayed unmatched. Here the CDR3 reads CASSLGTGVTNEQFF. DNA of the CDR3: TGTGCCAGCAGCTTAGGGACAGGGGTTACGAATGAGCAGTTCTTC.